This TCR beta chain was found in a study of control samples from healthy donors and cancer patients. The assay was immunoSEQ multiplex PCR, and TCRdb's table has in-frame clones only and misses some. This sample has about 75,000 clones, with more than 75% found just once. With 0 bases removed from V and 4 bases from J, the gap between germline ends came to 12 bases. Germline V gives CDR1 KGHSH, CDR2 LQKENI. The CDR3 is made up of 16 amino acids. The chain uses TRBV18 and TRBJ1-4, with no clear D. Sample: blood. This TCR was sampled from a man aged 45 to 65 in good health. Here the CDR3 DNA reads TGTGCCAGCTCACCACCACTGCGCCAACATAATGAAAAACTGTTTTTT. Residues: CASSPPLRQHNEKLFF.